Sequencing of this T cell receptor (beta chain) was carried out in a study of CD8 T cells in Susac syndrome. In blood CD8+ and CD4+ T cells, TCR beta underwent sequencing. Relapsing-remitting disease, either stable or active, was present in the multiple sclerosis controls, who were treatment-naive patients. The authors reverse transcribed about 0.5 to 1 ug RNA with random hexamers. An immunoSEQ multiplex PCR amplified TCR beta CDR3 over 54 Vbeta and 13 Jbeta. TCRdb redid the calling of the immunoSEQ multiplex PCR reads with MiXCR, one entry per CDR3 protein. The profile shows 400,000 or so distinct CDR3 sequences, approximately 85% of them singletons. V was cut by 1 base and J by 6 bases, with 6 bases left in between. Germline V CDR1 and CDR2: PRHDT, FYEKMQ (reference sequence). The CDR3 extends over 13 amino acids.

This TCR was recovered from a human donor with multiple sclerosis. The genes are TRBV13 and TRBJ2-2; D is undetermined. Input material: CD8+ T cells from PBMCs. The CDR3 DNA is TGTGCCAGCAGCTTAGAGGATCCCGGGGAGCTGTTTTTT. Its protein product is CASSLEDPGELFF. Using reference TRBV13 and TRBJ2-2 for the parts outside the CDR3, the full variable domain is AAGVIQSPRHLIKEKRETATLKCYPIPRHDTVYWYQQGPGQDPQFLISFYEKMQSDKGSIPDRFSAQQFSDYHSELNMSSLELGDSALYFCASSLEDPGELFFGEGSRLTVL.